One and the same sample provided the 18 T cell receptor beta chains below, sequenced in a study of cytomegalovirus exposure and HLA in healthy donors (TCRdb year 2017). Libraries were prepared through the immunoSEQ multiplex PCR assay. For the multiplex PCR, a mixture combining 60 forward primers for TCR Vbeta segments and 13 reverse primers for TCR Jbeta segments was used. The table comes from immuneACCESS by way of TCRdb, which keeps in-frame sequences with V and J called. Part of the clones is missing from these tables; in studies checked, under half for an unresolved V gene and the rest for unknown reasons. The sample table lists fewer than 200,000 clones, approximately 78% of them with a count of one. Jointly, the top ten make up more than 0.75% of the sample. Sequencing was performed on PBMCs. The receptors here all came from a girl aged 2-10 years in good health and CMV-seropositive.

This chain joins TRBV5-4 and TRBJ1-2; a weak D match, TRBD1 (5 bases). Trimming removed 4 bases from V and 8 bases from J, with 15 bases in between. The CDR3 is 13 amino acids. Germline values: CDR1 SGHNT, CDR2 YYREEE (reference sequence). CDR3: CASSNQGFRGYTF. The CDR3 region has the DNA TGTGCCAGCAGCAACCAGGGATTTCGAGGCTACACCTTC.

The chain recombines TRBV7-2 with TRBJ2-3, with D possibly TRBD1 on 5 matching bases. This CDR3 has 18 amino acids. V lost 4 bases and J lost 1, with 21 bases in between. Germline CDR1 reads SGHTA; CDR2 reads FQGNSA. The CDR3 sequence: CASSSLVWGFVGTDTQYF. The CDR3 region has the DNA TGTGCCAGCAGCTCTCTCGTGTGGGGCTTCGTGGGCACAGATACGCAGTATTTT.

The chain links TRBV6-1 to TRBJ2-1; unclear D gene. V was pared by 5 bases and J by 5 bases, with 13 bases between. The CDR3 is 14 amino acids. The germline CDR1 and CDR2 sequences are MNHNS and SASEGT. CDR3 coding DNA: TGTGCCAGCAGTCCCTCTAGTCTGCACAATGAGCAGTTCTTC. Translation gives CASSPSSLHNEQFF.

The CDR3 DNA follows: TGTGCCAGCAGCTTGACTCCGAGGAAGTATTTT. Protein: CASSLTPRKYF. The genes are TRBV13 and TRBJ2-3; D not certain. Per germline, CDR1 PRHDT and CDR2 FYEKMQ (reference sequence). There are 11 residues in the CDR3. Trimming cost V 3 bases and J 13 bases, with 11 bases left between them.

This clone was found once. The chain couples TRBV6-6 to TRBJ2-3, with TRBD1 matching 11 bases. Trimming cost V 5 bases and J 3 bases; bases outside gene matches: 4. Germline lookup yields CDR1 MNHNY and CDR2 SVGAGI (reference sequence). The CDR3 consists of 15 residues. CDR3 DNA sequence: TGTGCCAGCAGTCTCGGGACAGGGGGGACAGATACGCAGTATTTT. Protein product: CASSLGTGGTDTQYF.

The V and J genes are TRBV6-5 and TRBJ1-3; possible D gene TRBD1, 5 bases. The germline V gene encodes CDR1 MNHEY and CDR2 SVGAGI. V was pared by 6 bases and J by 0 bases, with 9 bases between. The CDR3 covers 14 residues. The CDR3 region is CASSRGTSGNTIYF. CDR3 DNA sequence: TGTGCCAGCAGCCGCGGGACCTCTGGAAACACCATATATTTT.

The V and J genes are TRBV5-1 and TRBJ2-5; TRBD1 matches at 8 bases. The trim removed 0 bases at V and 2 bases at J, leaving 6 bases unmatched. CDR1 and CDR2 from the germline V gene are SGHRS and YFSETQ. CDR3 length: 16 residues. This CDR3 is CASSLVGTGPQETQYF. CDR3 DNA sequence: TGCGCCAGCAGCTTGGTTGGGACAGGCCCACAAGAGACCCAGTACTTC.

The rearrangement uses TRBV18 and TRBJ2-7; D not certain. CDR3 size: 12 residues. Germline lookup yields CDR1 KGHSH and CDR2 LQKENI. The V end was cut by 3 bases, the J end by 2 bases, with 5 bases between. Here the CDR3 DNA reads TGTGCCAGCTCACCGGCCACCTACGAGCAGTACTTC. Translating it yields CASSPATYEQYF.

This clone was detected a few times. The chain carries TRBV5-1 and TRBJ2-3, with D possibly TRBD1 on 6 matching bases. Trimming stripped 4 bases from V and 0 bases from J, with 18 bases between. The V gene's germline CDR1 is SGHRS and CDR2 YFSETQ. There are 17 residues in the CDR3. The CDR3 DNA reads TGCGCCAGCAGCAGCCAGCCGGGACAAACTAGCACAGATACGCAGTATTTT. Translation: CASSSQPGQTSTDTQYF.

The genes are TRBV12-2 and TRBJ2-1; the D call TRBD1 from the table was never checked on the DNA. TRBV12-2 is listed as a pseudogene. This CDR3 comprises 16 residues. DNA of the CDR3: TGTGCAAGTCGCTTAGCCCTTGCTTTAGGGGGCGATGAGCAGTTCTTC. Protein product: CASRLALALGGDEQFF.

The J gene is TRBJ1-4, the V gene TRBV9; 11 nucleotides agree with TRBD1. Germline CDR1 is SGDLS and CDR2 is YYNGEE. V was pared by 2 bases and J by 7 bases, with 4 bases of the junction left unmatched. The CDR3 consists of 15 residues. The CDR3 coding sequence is TGTGCCAGCAGCGTTTCCGGGACAGGGGGTGAAAAACTGTTTTTT. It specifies CASSVSGTGGEKLFF.

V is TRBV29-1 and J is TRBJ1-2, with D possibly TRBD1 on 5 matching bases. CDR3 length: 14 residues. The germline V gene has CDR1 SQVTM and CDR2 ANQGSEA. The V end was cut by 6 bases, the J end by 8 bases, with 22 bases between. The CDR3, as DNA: TGCAGCGTAGACCTATTTCAGGGATGGGAAGGCTACACCTTC. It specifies CSVDLFQGWEGYTF. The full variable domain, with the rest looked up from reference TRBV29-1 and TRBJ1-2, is SAVISQKPSRDICQRGTSLTIQCQVDSQVTMMFWYRQQPGQSLTLIATANQGSEATYESGFVIDKFPISRPNLTFSTLTVSNMSPEDSSIYLCSVDLFQGWEGYTFGSGTRLTVV.

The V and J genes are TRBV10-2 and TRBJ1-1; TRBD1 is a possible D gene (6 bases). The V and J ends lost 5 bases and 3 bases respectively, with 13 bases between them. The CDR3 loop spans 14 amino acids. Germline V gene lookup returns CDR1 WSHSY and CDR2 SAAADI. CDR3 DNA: TGCGCCAGCAGTAATCGACGACAGGACACTGAAGCTTTCTTT. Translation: CASSNRRQDTEAFF.

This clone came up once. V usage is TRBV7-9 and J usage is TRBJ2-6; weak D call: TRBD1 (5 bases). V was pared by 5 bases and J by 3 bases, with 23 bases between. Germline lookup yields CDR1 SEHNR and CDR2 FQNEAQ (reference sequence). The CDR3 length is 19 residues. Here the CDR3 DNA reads TGTGCCAGCAGCAAGAGGTGGTCCAGGGAAATAGGTGGGGCCAACGTCCTGACTTTC. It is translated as CASSKRWSREIGGANVLTF.

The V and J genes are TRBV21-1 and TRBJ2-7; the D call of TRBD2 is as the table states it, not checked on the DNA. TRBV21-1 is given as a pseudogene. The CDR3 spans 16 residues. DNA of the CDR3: TGTGCCAGCAGTACAAGCGGAGGCGGGGAAACCTACGAGCAGTACTTC. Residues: CASSTSGGGETYEQYF.

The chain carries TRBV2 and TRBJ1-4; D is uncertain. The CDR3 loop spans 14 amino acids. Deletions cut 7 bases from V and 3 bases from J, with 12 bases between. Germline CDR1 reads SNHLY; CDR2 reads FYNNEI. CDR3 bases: TGTGCCAGCACCCCGGGGAGGGCTAATGAAAAACTGTTTTTT. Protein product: CASTPGRANEKLFF.

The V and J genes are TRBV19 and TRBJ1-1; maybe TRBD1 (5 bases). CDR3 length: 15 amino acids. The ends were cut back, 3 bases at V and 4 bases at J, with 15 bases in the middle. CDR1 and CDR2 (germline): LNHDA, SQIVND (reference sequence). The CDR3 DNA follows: TGTGCCAGTAGTATCGCCAGGGTGAAGATCACTGAAGCTTTCTTT. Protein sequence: CASSIARVKITEAFF.

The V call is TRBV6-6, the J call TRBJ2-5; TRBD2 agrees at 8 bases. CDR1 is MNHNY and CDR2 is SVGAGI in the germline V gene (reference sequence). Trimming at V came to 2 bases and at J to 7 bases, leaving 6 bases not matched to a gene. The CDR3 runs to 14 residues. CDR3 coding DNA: TGTGCCAGCAGTTACAGCGGGGGCTCGGGGACCCAGTACTTC. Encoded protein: CASSYSGGSGTQYF.